One sample yielded the 11 T cell receptor beta chains listed below, sequenced in a study of cytomegalovirus exposure and HLA in healthy donors. The PCR made use of 60 Vbeta and 13 Jbeta primers. This table comes from immunoSEQ multiplex PCR, and its TCRdb copy is limited to in-frame clones, with some not included. The sample contains more than 95,000 clones, 75% to 80% of which appear only once. The sample taken for sequencing was PBMCs. The receptors here all came from a man between 60 and 75 years old in good health and CMV-seropositive.

Note on this clone: At the DNA level, this CDR3 is encoded by other sequences in the same sample as well. The chain joins TRBV19 to TRBJ1-1, with 10 bases fitting TRBD1. V lost 2 bases to trimming and J lost 11 bases; unmatched junction nucleotides: 8. CDR3 length equals 14 residues. Germline V gene sequence: CDR1 LNHDA, CDR2 SQIVND (reference sequence). CDR3 DNA: TGTGCCAGTAGTATACCCGGGACAGGGGTTGCGGCTTTCTTT. Translated, it gives CASSIPGTGVAAFF.

The chain is built from TRBV18 and TRBJ2-1; 10 bases line up with TRBD1. Losses at the gene ends were 0 bases for V and 10 bases for J; bases not matched to a gene: 9. Germline CDR1 and CDR2: KGHSH and LQKENI. CDR3 length: 16 residues. CDR3 coding DNA: TGTGCCAGCTCACCACCCTCCGGGACAGGGGCTAACGAGCAGTTCTTC. This translates into CASSPPSGTGANEQFF.

The chain combines TRBV6-5 with TRBJ2-7; D is possibly TRBD2 (6 bases). V lost 7 bases, J lost 2 bases, and 12 bases lay in between. In germline, CDR1 is MNHEY, CDR2 SVGAGI. This CDR3 is built from 13 residues. This CDR3 reads CASKRLVPYEQYF. CDR3 DNA sequence: TGTGCCAGCAAAAGACTAGTCCCCTACGAGCAGTACTTC.

A few counts support this clone. This chain uses TRBV7-2 with TRBJ1-1; D ambiguous. Germline CDR1 is SGHTA and CDR2 is FQGNSA. This CDR3 has 15 amino acids. Trimming took 1 base from V and 4 from J, leaving 13 bases between them. This CDR3 reads CASSLDAGLGTEAFF. The CDR3 nucleotides are TGTGCCAGCAGCTTAGATGCAGGTTTGGGCACTGAAGCTTTCTTT.

CDR3 nucleotides: TGTGCCAGCACCCAGGGGAGCTCCTACAATGAGCAGTTCTTC. It translates to CASTQGSSYNEQFF. V and J are TRBV14 and TRBJ2-1, with a tentative D call TRBD1 (6 bases). The CDR3 contains 14 residues. V gave up 7 bases and J gave up 0 bases, with 10 bases separating them. Germline V gene data show CDR1 as SGHDN and CDR2 as FVKESK.

The chain has TRBV5-1 and TRBJ2-7; 10 nucleotides match TRBD1. Germline CDR1 is SGHRS and CDR2 is YFSETQ. This CDR3 is built from 13 residues. V was pared by 6 bases and J by 4 bases, with 4 bases of the junction left unmatched. This CDR3 is CASTPGQGYEQYF. CDR3 nucleotide sequence: TGCGCCAGCACCCCGGGACAGGGGTACGAGCAGTACTTC.

Here the CDR3 DNA reads TGCAGCGTTGACAGGGGACCGGCCGGGGAGCTGTTTTTT. This translates into CSVDRGPAGELFF. This chain links TRBV29-1 with TRBJ2-2; tentatively, D is TRBD1 (6 bases). Germline CDR1 is SQVTM and CDR2 is ANQGSEA. The CDR3 has 13 amino acids. V lost 3 bases and J 6 bases, leaving 11 bases between the germline ends.

This clone was detected only once. CDR3 nucleotide sequence: TGTGCCACCAGCAGAGGTCAGGGTCAGACACCCCTCCACTTT. It specifies CATSRGQGQTPLHF. The J gene is TRBJ1-6, the V gene TRBV15, with a tentative D call TRBD1 (5 bases). This CDR3 is built from 14 residues. V lost 1 base and J lost 11, with 12 bases in between. Germline CDR1 is LNHNV and CDR2 is YYDKDF (reference sequence).

The chain is built from TRBV6-5 and TRBJ1-1; TRBD1 might be the D (6 bases). Germline CDR1 reads MNHEY; CDR2 reads SVGAGI. V was pared by 5 bases and J by 2 bases, with 12 bases between. This CDR3 is 14 amino acids long. The CDR3 bases are TGTGCCAGCAGTGAATTACAGGGAAACACTGAAGCTTTCTTT. Encoded protein: CASSELQGNTEAFF.

The chain combines TRBV5-5 with TRBJ2-3; D is possibly TRBD2 (5 bases). Trimming shortened V by 0 bases and J by 8 bases, and 16 bases separated the two germline ends. The CDR3 covers 15 residues. CDR1 SGHKS and CDR2 YYEKEE come from the germline V gene (reference sequence). CDR3 sequence: CASSLVPAEAVTQYF. In DNA form, the CDR3 reads TGTGCCAGCAGCTTGGTCCCGGCGGAGGCGGTTACGCAGTATTTT.

This clone has only a few counts. The gene calls are TRBV2 and TRBJ1-5; D is ambiguous. CDR3 length equals 12 residues. Trimming pared 1 base from V and 15 bases from J, leaving 13 bases between. Looked up from germline, CDR1 is SNHLY and CDR2 is FYNNEI. CDR3 in amino acids: CASSEVAGRRHF. The DNA for the CDR3 is TGTGCCAGCAGTGAAGTTGCCGGGAGGCGGCATTTT.